The rows below give T cell receptor beta chains drawn from one sample of a study of response to subunit inactivated influenza vaccine. MiXCR was run by TCRdb on the RT-PCR reads, yielding one entry per CDR3 protein. The sample includes about 310,000 distinct CDR3 sequences, roughly 20% of them seen just once. The sequenced sample was PBMCs from blood, obtained less than 22 months after vaccination. The receptors derive from a man aged 50-75 years who received an inactivated influenza vaccine. Both conserved end residues are part of each CDR3. The D gene is left open where the match is weak. Rows give clone size only sometimes, using once, few, many, or a class for an expanded clone.

len: 14
abundance: many
v_gene: TRBV5-1
j_gene: TRBJ2-2
d_gene: .
CDR3aa: CASSQGQNTGELFF
CDR3nt: TGCGCCAGCAGCCAAGGACAGAACACCGGGGAGCTGTTTTTT

len: 13
abundance: .
v_gene: TRBV6-4
j_gene: TRBJ1-5
d_gene: .
CDR3aa: CASSDWVGQPQHF
CDR3nt: TGTGCCAGCAGTGACTGGGTGGGTCAGCCCCAGCATTTT

len: 14
abundance: .
v_gene: TRBV5-1
j_gene: TRBJ2-7
d_gene: .
CDR3aa: CASSFSTPPAEQYF
CDR3nt: TGCGCCAGCAGCTTCAGTACTCCACCAGCCGAGCAGTACTTC

len: 13
abundance: .
v_gene: TRBV20-1
j_gene: TRBJ1-2
d_gene: .
CDR3aa: CSASDGGFYGYTF
CDR3nt: TGCAGTGCCTCCGACGGGGGGTTCTATGGCTACACCTTC

len: 17
abundance: few
v_gene: TRBV3-1
j_gene: TRBJ2-1
d_gene: TRBD2
CDR3aa: CASSQGGGLAGYNEQFF
CDR3nt: TGTGCCAGCAGCCAAGGCGGGGGACTAGCGGGCTACAATGAGCAGTTCTTC

len: 16
abundance: .
v_gene: TRBV6-5
j_gene: TRBJ1-1
d_gene: .
CDR3aa: CASSYSRGFGSTEAFF
CDR3nt: TGTGCCAGCAGTTACTCTAGAGGGTTTGGGAGCACTGAAGCTTTCTTT

len: 15
abundance: few
v_gene: TRBV5-6
j_gene: TRBJ2-7
d_gene: .
CDR3aa: CASRPGQRSSYEQYF
CDR3nt: TGTGCCAGCAGACCGGGGCAGCGGAGCTCCTACGAGCAGTACTTC

len: 14
abundance: few
v_gene: TRBV5-1
j_gene: TRBJ2-5
d_gene: .
CDR3aa: CASSLEGVKETQYF
CDR3nt: TGCGCCAGCAGCTTGGAAGGAGTGAAAGAGACCCAGTACTTC

len: 16
abundance: .
v_gene: TRBV12-3/TRBV12-4
j_gene: TRBJ2-5
d_gene: TRBD2
CDR3aa: CASTSGLAGFVETQYF
CDR3nt: TGTGCCAGCACCTCCGGACTAGCGGGTTTCGTAGAGACCCAGTACTTC

len: 17
abundance: .
v_gene: TRBV4-1
j_gene: TRBJ1-3
d_gene: TRBD1
CDR3aa: CASSHARDRASGNTIYF
CDR3nt: TGCGCCAGCAGCCACGCCCGCGACAGGGCTTCTGGAAACACCATATATTTT

len: 15
abundance: many
v_gene: TRBV12-3/TRBV12-4
j_gene: TRBJ1-1
d_gene: .
CDR3aa: CASSNPTTLRAEAFF
CDR3nt: TGTGCCAGCAGCAATCCAACTACCCTAAGGGCTGAAGCTTTCTTT

len: 15
abundance: .
v_gene: TRBV7-2
j_gene: TRBJ1-5
d_gene: TRBD1
CDR3aa: CASSGLTGENQPQHF
CDR3nt: TGTGCCAGCAGCGGATTGACAGGGGAGAATCAGCCCCAGCATTTT

len: 14
abundance: .
v_gene: TRBV6-2/TRBV6-3
j_gene: TRBJ2-7
d_gene: TRBD1
CDR3aa: CASRSGQHSYEQYF
CDR3nt: TGTGCCAGCAGATCGGGACAGCACTCCTACGAGCAGTACTTC

len: 16
abundance: .
v_gene: TRBV7-9
j_gene: TRBJ2-1
d_gene: .
CDR3aa: CASSSGAGSAWNEQFF
CDR3nt: TGTGCCAGCAGCTCGGGGGCAGGGAGTGCGTGGAATGAGCAGTTCTTC

len: 17
abundance: .
v_gene: TRBV12-3/TRBV12-4
j_gene: TRBJ1-6
d_gene: TRBD1
CDR3aa: CASSQRQGTVYNSPLHF
CDR3nt: TGTGCCAGCAGCCAGCGACAGGGTACGGTTTATAATTCACCCCTCCACTTT

len: 17
abundance: few
v_gene: TRBV6-5
j_gene: TRBJ1-3
d_gene: .
CDR3aa: CASSYSLRGSSGNTIYF
CDR3nt: TGTGCCAGCAGTTACTCCCTACGCGGCAGCTCTGGAAACACCATATATTTT

len: 15
abundance: .
v_gene: TRBV9
j_gene: TRBJ1-1
d_gene: .
CDR3aa: CASSAQPPRRTEAFF
CDR3nt: TGTGCCAGCAGCGCCCAACCTCCGCGGCGCACTGAAGCTTTCTTT

len: 14
abundance: many
v_gene: TRBV12-3/TRBV12-4
j_gene: TRBJ1-1
d_gene: .
CDR3aa: CASSPRRGNTEAFF
CDR3nt: TGTGCCAGCAGCCCCCGCCGCGGGAACACTGAAGCTTTCTTT

len: 13
abundance: few
v_gene: TRBV29-1
j_gene: TRBJ2-7
d_gene: TRBD2
CDR3aa: CSGLLAPTSEQYF
CDR3nt: TGCAGCGGATTACTAGCGCCTACCAGCGAGCAGTACTTC

len: 17
abundance: few
v_gene: TRBV7-2
j_gene: TRBJ2-2
d_gene: .
CDR3aa: CASSLFSGQLNTGELFF
CDR3nt: TGTGCCAGCAGCTTATTTTCCGGACAGCTCAACACCGGGGAGCTGTTTTTT

len: 17
abundance: .
v_gene: TRBV11-2
j_gene: TRBJ2-3
d_gene: TRBD2
CDR3aa: CASSLYFGGGNTDTQYF
CDR3nt: TGTGCCAGCAGCTTATATTTCGGCGGGGGGAACACAGATACGCAGTATTTT

len: 14
abundance: few
v_gene: TRBV9
j_gene: TRBJ1-1
d_gene: .
CDR3aa: CASSVGVMGEGAFF
CDR3nt: TGTGCCAGCAGCGTAGGTGTCATGGGCGAGGGAGCTTTCTTT

len: 12
abundance: few
v_gene: TRBV15
j_gene: TRBJ2-5
d_gene: .
CDR3aa: CATSAARGTQYF
CDR3nt: TGTGCCACCAGCGCCGCACGCGGGACCCAGTACTTC